These 21 T cell receptor beta chains originate from one sample sequenced in a study of identifying expanded T cells in peripheral blood. Method: immunoSEQ multiplex PCR; TCRdb's copy keeps in-frame clones and lacks some. The repertoire holds tens of thousands of clones, with about 80% as singletons. Material: blood. The source of these receptors is a person between 18 and 75 years old in good health.

The V gene is TRBV2, the J gene TRBJ1-2; no firm D call. V was clipped by 3 bases and J by 5 bases, with 13 bases between them. Germline-derived CDR1 and CDR2 are SNHLY and FYNNEI. The CDR3 runs to 14 residues. The CDR3 DNA reads as TGTGCCAGCAGTGAGGACGGTTTATGGTATGGCTACACCTTC. This translates into CASSEDGLWYGYTF. The variable domain in full, completed from reference TRBV2 and TRBJ1-2, reads EPEVTQTPSHQVTQMGQEVILRCVPISNHLYFYWYRQILGQKVEFLVSFYNNEISEKSEIFDDQFSVERPDGSNFTLKIRSTKLEDSAMYFCASSEDGLWYGYTFGSGTRLTVV.

The CDR3 region has the DNA TGCGCCAGCAGCCAAGAAACTGGGGCTCGGACTGAAGCTTTCTTT. Amino acid sequence: CASSQETGARTEAFF. V is TRBV4-3 and J is TRBJ1-1; a possible D gene is TRBD1 (5 bases). The CDR3 is 15 residues long. Trimming cost V 0 bases and J 5 bases, with 13 bases left between them. The germline V gene encodes CDR1 LGHNA and CDR2 YSLEER.

This chain's CDR3 is CASSTGQGNEKLFF. The CDR3 DNA is TGTGCCAGCAGTACTGGACAGGGTAATGAAAAACTGTTTTTT. This sequence joins TRBV6-6 and TRBJ1-4; TRBD1 aligns across 8 bases. The trim removed 5 bases at V and 4 bases at J, leaving 3 bases unmatched. From germline, CDR1 is MNHNY and CDR2 SVGAGI (reference sequence). There are 14 residues in the CDR3.

The V gene is TRBV6-1, the J gene TRBJ1-1; a possible D gene is TRBD1 (6 bases). The germline gives CDR1 MNHNS, CDR2 SASEGT. CDR3 length: 10 amino acids. V was clipped by 6 bases and J by 9 bases, with 8 bases between them. CDR3 DNA sequence: TGTGCCAGCAGAGGGACAAAAGCTTTCTTT. Translation: CASRGTKAFF.

V usage is TRBV7-3 and J usage is TRBJ2-1; possibly TRBD2 for D (6 bases). The ends were cut back, 5 bases at V and 5 bases at J, with 16 bases in the middle. The length of the CDR3 is 15 residues. Germline CDR1 SGHTA, CDR2 FQGTGA. CDR3 nucleotide sequence: TGTGCCAGCAGCCAACATACTAGCCGGAACAATGAGCAGTTCTTC. It codes for CASSQHTSRNNEQFF.

This sequence joins TRBV14 and TRBJ2-2; 10 bases fit TRBD2. The CDR3 is 18 amino acids. With 1 base clipped from V and 3 bases from J, the junction kept 8 bases outside the gene matches. Germline loops: CDR1 SGHDN, CDR2 FVKESK. The CDR3 DNA follows: TGTGCCAGCAGCCAAGGGATCTCTAGCGGGGGATACACCGGGGAGCTGTTTTTT. Encoded protein: CASSQGISSGGYTGELFF.

This rearrangement joins TRBV11-2 to TRBJ2-4, with D maybe TRBD1 (5 bases). The V gene's germline CDR1 is SGHAT and CDR2 FQNNGV. V dropped 5 bases and J dropped 0 bases, with 14 bases sitting between them. The CDR3 covers 16 residues. CDR3 nucleotides: TGTGCCAGCAGCGAGAGACAGCCCCTAGCCAAAAACATTCAGTACTTC. This gives the protein CASSERQPLAKNIQYF. The full variable domain, rest sourced from reference TRBV11-2 and TRBJ2-4, is EAGVAQSPRYKIIEKRQSVAFWCNPISGHATLYWYQQILGQGPKLLIQFQNNGVVDDSQLPKDRFSAERLKGVDSTLKIQPAKLEDSAVYLCASSERQPLAKNIQYFGAGTRLSVL.

This rearrangement joins TRBV4-1 to TRBJ1-2, with 10 bases that match TRBD1. CDR3 size: 14 residues. V lost 0 bases, J lost 5 bases, and 0 bases stayed unmatched. Germline lookup yields CDR1 MGHRA and CDR2 YSYEKL. The CDR3 nucleotides read TGCGCCAGCAGCCAAGAGGGACAGGGGTATGGCTACACCTTC. Its protein is CASSQEGQGYGYTF.

The V gene is TRBV30, the J gene TRBJ2-4, with 11 bases fitting TRBD2. Germline V gene lookup returns CDR1 GTSNPN and CDR2 SVGIG (reference sequence). The CDR3 sequence is 13 residues long. The J segment lost 8 bases and the V segment lost 0 bases, leaving 0 bases of the junction unmatched. CDR3 sequence (DNA): TGTGCCTGGAGTGTACTAGCGGGGGACATTCAGTACTTC. As protein: CAWSVLAGDIQYF.

Worth noting for this clone: Mismatch with germline at one junction end may stem from a read error. The V call is TRBV5-1, the J call TRBJ2-3; possibly TRBD2 for D (7 bases). The CDR3 totals 16 residues. The germline V gene encodes CDR1 SGHRS and CDR2 YFSETQ. The CDR3 loop is CASSFLGGTYTDAQYF. CDR3 in DNA: TGCGCCAGCAGCTTCCTGGGGGGGACATACACAGATGCGCAGTATTTT.

The V call is TRBV5-1, the J call TRBJ2-7, with D tentatively TRBD2 (5 bases). Germline loops: CDR1 SGHRS, CDR2 YFSETQ. Trimming removed 4 bases from V and 4 bases from J, with 12 bases in between. The CDR3 consists of 13 residues. In nucleotides, the CDR3 is TGCGCCAGCAGCGTCCCACTAGATTACGAGCAGTACGTC. This encodes CASSVPLDYEQYV.

V is TRBV11-3 and J is TRBJ2-1, with 14 bases fitting TRBD2. Germline assignment: CDR1 SGHNT and CDR2 YENEEA. The V and J ends lost 8 bases and 5 bases, in that order; junction bases with no gene match: 2. CDR3 length: 14 residues. CDR3 DNA sequence: TGTGCCAGCCTGACTAGCGGGAGGGACAATGAGCAGTTCTTC. Translated, it gives CASLTSGRDNEQFF.

This rearrangement joins TRBV6-5 to TRBJ2-3, with 7 bases identical to TRBD1. V shed 8 bases, J shed 9 bases, and the junction held 8 bases outside the gene matches. The CDR3 runs 12 residues. Germline loops: CDR1 MNHEY, CDR2 SVGAGI. This CDR3 reads CASGQGGGTQYF. CDR3 DNA sequence: TGTGCCAGCGGTCAAGGGGGCGGAACGCAGTATTTT.

The J gene is TRBJ1-2, the V gene TRBV7-2; possible D gene TRBD1, 5 bases. In germline, CDR1 is SGHTA, CDR2 FQGNSA. V lost 1 base to trimming and J lost 1 base, with 16 bases between them. This CDR3 is built from 17 residues. CDR3 amino acids: CASSLDYGAVNNYGYTF. The DNA for the CDR3 is TGTGCCAGCAGCTTAGACTATGGGGCAGTCAATAACTATGGCTACACCTTC.

The chain couples TRBV30 to TRBJ1-2, with 10 bases identical to TRBD1. From germline, CDR1 is GTSNPN and CDR2 SVGIG (reference sequence). The CDR3 covers 13 residues. The J segment lost 7 bases and the V segment lost 8 bases, leaving 10 bases of the junction unmatched. The CDR3, as DNA: TGTGCCCAATTCGGGACAGGGGATAGTGGCTACACCTTC. Translated: CAQFGTGDSGYTF.

This clone was seen only a few times. This chain uses TRBV30 with TRBJ2-1; 7 positions agree with TRBD1. V lost 4 bases to trimming and J lost 7 bases; unmatched junction nucleotides: 7. The CDR3 loop spans 13 amino acids. Germline V CDR1 and CDR2: GTSNPN, SVGIG (reference sequence). The CDR3 DNA reads as TGTGCCTGGATGTTTGGGACAGCTAATGAGCAGTTCTTC. Its protein product is CAWMFGTANEQFF.

The table lists this clone with a count of one. This rearrangement joins TRBV28 to TRBJ2-2, with TRBD2 matching over 10 bases. Germline CDR1 reads MDHEN; CDR2 reads SYDVKM. With 1 base clipped from V and 7 bases from J, the junction kept 12 bases outside the gene matches. The CDR3 is 18 residues long. CDR3 DNA sequence: TGTGCCAGCAGTTTATCCCCCGGGGGGGCTAGCGGGAGCGGGGAGCTGTTTTTT. Amino acids: CASSLSPGGASGSGELFF. The full variable domain, with the rest looked up from reference TRBV28 and TRBJ2-2, is DVKVTQSSRYLVKRTGEKVFLECVQDMDHENMFWYRQDPGLGLRLIYFSYDVKMKEKGDIPEGYSVSREKKERFSLILESASTNQTSMYLCASSLSPGGASGSGELFFGEGSRLTVL.

The chain recombines TRBV5-1 with TRBJ2-5, with 10 bases fitting TRBD2. The V gene end was trimmed by 0 bases and the J gene end by 1 base; junction bases not matched to a gene: 3. This CDR3 has 16 residues. Germline V gene lookup returns CDR1 SGHRS and CDR2 YFSETQ. CDR3 sequence: CASSLGLAGAQETQYF. CDR3 bases: TGCGCCAGCAGCTTGGGCCTAGCGGGAGCCCAAGAGACCCAGTACTTC.

The V gene is TRBV7-9, the J gene TRBJ1-2; no definite D call. Per the germline V gene, CDR1 is SEHNR and CDR2 is FQNEAQ (reference sequence). V was shortened by 3 bases and J by 8 bases, with 16 bases between the two germline ends. This CDR3 region has 14 residues. The DNA of the CDR3 is TGTGCCAGCAGCTTCCGGAACAGACACTTCGGCTACACCTTC. The encoded protein is CASSFRNRHFGYTF.

The gene calls are TRBV7-6 and TRBJ1-3; D may be TRBD1 (6 bases). V lost 5 bases and J 2 bases, leaving 16 bases between the germline ends. Germline V CDR1 and CDR2: SGHVS, FNYEAQ. The CDR3 loop spans 16 amino acids. CDR3 sequence reads: CASSPRGRLAGNTIYF. DNA for the CDR3: TGTGCCAGCAGCCCACGGGGGCGGTTGGCTGGAAACACCATATATTTT. Looking up the rest from reference TRBV7-6 and TRBJ1-3 gives the full variable domain: GAGVSQSPRYKVTKRGQDVALRCDPISGHVSLYWYRQALGQGPEFLTYFNYEAQQDKSGLPNDRFSAERPEGSISTLTIQRTEQRDSAMYRCASSPRGRLAGNTIYFGEGSWLTVV.

The rearrangement links TRBV28 to TRBJ2-2, with 8 bases identical to TRBD2. The V and J ends lost 8 bases and 3 bases, in that order; junction bases with no gene match: 14. The germline gives CDR1 MDHEN, CDR2 SYDVKM. CDR3 length: 17 residues. In DNA, the CDR3 is TGTGCCAGCCGCACCCTTCCGGGAGGGCCGGACACCGGGGAGCTGTTTTTT. It encodes CASRTLPGGPDTGELFF.